This T cell receptor beta chain was sequenced during a study of cytomegalovirus exposure and HLA in healthy donors. Overall study findings and caveats: Fewer than 20,000 TCR beta sequences were associated with HLA alleles at 0.05 false discovery rate in a later analysis.

The V segment lost 1 base and the J segment 0 bases; nucleotides outside the gene matches: 4. The CDR3 extends over 17 amino acids. Germline assignment: CDR1 KGHSH and CDR2 LQKENI. Regarding this clone: Its cognate antigen is unknown.

The PCR used 60 Vbeta and 13 Jbeta primers. Profiling relied on immunoSEQ multiplex PCR, and the TCRdb table lists in-frame clones only, not all of them. The table includes about 110,000 clones, roughly four fifths detected once. This clonotype originated in a man aged 25 to 40 in good health and CMV-seropositive. The V gene is TRBV18, the J gene TRBJ2-1; 9 bases match TRBD2. Material: PBMCs. The CDR3: CASSPLPTSGSYNEQFF. DNA for the CDR3: TGTGCCAGCTCACCACTTCCGACTAGCGGCTCCTACAATGAGCAGTTCTTC.